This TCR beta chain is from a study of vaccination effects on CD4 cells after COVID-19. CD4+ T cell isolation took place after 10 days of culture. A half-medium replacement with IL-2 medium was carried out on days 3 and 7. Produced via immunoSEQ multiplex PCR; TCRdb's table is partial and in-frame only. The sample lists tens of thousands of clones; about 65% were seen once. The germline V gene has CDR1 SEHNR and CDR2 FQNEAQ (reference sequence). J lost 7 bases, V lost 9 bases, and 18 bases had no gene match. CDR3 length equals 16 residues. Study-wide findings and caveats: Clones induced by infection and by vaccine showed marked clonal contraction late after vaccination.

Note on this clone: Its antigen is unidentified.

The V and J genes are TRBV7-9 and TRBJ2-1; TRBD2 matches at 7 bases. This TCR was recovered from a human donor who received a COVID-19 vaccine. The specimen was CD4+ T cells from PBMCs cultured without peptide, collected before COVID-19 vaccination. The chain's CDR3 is CARHTPSRGVGNEQFF. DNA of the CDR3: TGTGCCAGACACACACCGTCCCGGGGGGTAGGGAATGAGCAGTTCTTC.